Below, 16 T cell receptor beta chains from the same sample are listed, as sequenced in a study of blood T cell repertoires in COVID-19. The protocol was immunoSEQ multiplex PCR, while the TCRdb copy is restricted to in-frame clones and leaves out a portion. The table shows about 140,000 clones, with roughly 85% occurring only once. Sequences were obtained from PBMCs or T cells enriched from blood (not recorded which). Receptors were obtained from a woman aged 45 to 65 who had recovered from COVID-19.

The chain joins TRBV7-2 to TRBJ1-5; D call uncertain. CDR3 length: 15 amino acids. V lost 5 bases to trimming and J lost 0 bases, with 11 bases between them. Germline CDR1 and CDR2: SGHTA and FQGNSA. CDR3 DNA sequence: TGTGCCAGCAGCCCCGACACCTTTAGCAATCAGCCCCAGCATTTT. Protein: CASSPDTFSNQPQHF.

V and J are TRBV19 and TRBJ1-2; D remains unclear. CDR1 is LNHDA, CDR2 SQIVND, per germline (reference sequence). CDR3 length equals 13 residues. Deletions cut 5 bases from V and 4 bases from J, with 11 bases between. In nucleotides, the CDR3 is TGTGCCAGTAGTTCTACAGAGGGCTATGGCTACACCTTC. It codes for CASSSTEGYGYTF.

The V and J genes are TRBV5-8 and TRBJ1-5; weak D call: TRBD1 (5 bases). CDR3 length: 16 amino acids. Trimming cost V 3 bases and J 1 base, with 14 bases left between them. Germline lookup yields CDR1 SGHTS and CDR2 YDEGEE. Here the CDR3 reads CASSWYGGGSNQPQHF. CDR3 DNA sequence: TGTGCCAGCAGCTGGTATGGGGGGGGAAGCAATCAGCCCCAGCATTTT.

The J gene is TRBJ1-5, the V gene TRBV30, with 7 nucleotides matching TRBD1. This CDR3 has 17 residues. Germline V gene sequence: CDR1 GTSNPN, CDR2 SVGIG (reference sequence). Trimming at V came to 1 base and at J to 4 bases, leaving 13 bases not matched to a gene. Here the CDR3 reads CAWSGARGGWENQPQHF. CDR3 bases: TGTGCCTGGAGTGGGGCCCGAGGGGGCTGGGAAAATCAGCCCCAGCATTTT.

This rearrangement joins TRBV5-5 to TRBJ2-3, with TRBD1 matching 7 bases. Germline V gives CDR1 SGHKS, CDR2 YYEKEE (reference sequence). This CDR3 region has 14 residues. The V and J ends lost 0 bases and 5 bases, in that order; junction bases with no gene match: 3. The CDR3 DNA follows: TGTGCCAGCAGCTTGGGACAGGGAAGAGATACGCAGTATTTT. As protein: CASSLGQGRDTQYF.

CDR3 residues: CASSQIQGKGEKLFF. The CDR3 region has the DNA TGTGCCAGCAGCCAAATACAGGGGAAGGGTGAAAAACTGTTTTTT. The chain recombines TRBV3-1 (or the pseudogene TRBV3-2) with TRBJ1-4; 7 positions agree with TRBD1. The CDR3 is 15 amino acids. Trimming removed 2 bases from V and 7 bases from J; junction bases left unmatched: 7. The V gene's germline CDR1 is LGHDT and CDR2 YNNKEL (reference sequence).

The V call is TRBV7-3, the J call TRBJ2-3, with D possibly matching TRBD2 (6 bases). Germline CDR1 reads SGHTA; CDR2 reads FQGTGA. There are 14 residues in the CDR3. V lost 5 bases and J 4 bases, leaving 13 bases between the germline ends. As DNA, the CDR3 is TGTGCCAGCAGCCTGGGACTTGGCGCAGATACGCAGTATTTT. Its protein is CASSLGLGADTQYF.

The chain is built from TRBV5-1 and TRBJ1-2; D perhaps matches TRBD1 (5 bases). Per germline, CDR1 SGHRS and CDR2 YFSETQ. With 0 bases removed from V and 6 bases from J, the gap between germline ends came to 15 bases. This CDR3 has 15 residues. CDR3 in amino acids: CASSLAGWTGDGYTF. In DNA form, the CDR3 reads TGCGCCAGCAGCTTGGCCGGGTGGACGGGGGATGGCTACACCTTC. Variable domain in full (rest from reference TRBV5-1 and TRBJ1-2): KAGVTQTPRYLIKTRGQQVTLSCSPISGHRSVSWYQQTPGQGLQFLFEYFSETQRNKGNFPGRFSGRQFSNSRSEMNVSTLELGDSALYLCASSLAGWTGDGYTFGSGTRLTVV.

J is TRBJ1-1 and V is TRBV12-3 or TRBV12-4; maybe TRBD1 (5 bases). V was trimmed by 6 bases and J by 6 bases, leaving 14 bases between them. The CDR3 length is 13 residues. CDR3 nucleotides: TGTGCCAGCAGACAAGGGGTAGACGCTGAAGCTTTCTTT. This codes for CASRQGVDAEAFF.

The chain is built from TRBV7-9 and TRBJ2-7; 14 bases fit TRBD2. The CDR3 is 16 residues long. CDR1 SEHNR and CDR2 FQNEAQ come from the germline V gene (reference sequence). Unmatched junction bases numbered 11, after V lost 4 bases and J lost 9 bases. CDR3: CASSSSGTSGSLVQYF. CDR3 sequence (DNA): TGTGCCAGCAGCTCGTCAGGGACTAGCGGGAGTCTTGTGCAGTACTTC. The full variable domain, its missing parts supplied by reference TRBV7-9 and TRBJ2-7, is DTGVSQNPRHKITKRGQNVTFRCDPISEHNRLYWYRQTLGQGPEFLTYFQNEAQLEKSRLLSDRFSAERPKGSFSTLEIQRTEQGDSAMYLCASSSSGTSGSLVQYFGPGTRLTVT.

Written as DNA, the CDR3 is TGTGCCTGGAAAAAACCGGGGGACTACTACGAGCAGTACTTC. This codes for CAWKKPGDYYEQYF. The chain is built from TRBV30 and TRBJ2-7; 7 bases line up with TRBD2. The CDR3 runs to 14 residues. Germline V gives CDR1 GTSNPN, CDR2 SVGIG (reference sequence). Trimming removed 4 bases from V and 3 bases from J; junction bases left unmatched: 9.

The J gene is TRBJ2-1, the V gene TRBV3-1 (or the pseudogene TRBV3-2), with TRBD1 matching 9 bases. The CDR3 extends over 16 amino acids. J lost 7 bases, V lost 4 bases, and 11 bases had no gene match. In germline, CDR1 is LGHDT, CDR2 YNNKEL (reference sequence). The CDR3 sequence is CASSPPDRTGVNEQFF. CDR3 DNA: TGTGCCAGCAGCCCTCCGGATCGGACAGGGGTGAATGAGCAGTTCTTC.

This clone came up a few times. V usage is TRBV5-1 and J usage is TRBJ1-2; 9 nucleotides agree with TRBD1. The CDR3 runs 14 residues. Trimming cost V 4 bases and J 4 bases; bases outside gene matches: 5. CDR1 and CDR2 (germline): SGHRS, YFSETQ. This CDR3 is CASSQGQGAYGYTF. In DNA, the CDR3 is TGCGCCAGCAGCCAGGGACAGGGAGCCTATGGCTACACCTTC.

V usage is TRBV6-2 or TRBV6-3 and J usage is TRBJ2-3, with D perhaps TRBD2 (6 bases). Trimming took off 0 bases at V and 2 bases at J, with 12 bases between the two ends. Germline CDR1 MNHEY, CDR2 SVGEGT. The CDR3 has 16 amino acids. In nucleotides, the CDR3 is TGTGCCAGCAGTTACTCCGCGGGGAGACCCACAGATACGCAGTATTTT. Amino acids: CASSYSAGRPTDTQYF.

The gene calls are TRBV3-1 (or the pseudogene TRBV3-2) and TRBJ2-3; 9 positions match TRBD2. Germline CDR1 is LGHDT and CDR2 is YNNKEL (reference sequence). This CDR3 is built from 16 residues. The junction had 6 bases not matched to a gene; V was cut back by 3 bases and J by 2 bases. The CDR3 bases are TGTGCCAGCAGCCAGAGTAGCGGGAGAACCACAGATACGCAGTATTTT. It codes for CASSQSSGRTTDTQYF.

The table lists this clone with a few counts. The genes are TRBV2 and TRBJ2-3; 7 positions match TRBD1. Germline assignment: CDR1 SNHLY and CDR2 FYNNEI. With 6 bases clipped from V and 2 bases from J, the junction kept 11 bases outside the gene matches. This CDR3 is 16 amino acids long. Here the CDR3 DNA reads TGTGCCAGCAGCGACACCGGGACAGTAGTCACAGATACGCAGTATTTT. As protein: CASSDTGTVVTDTQYF.